This TCR beta chain is from a study of molecular identifiers for immune sequencing clone quantification. V lost 4 bases to trimming and J lost 1 base; unmatched junction nucleotides: 3. This CDR3 contains 15 residues. The germline gives CDR1 MDHEN, CDR2 SYDVKM. Previously reported methods and listed TCR primers produced the bulk TCR libraries. Each CDR3 protein is one row after TCRdb ran MiXCR on the PCR reads. The table lists about 510,000 distinct CDR3 sequences, 20% to 25% of them singletons, with around 0.84% in the top ten. Sorting selected naive CD8 T cells with a CD8+CD4-CCR7+CD45RA+ phenotype. This clonotype was seen many times.

This receptor was identified in a human donor in good health. Some libraries in this study had Jurkat cell RNA spiked in. The specimen sequenced was naive CD8+ T cells from blood, with Jurkat cell RNA spiked in. Described subset: FACS-sorted CD8+CD4-CCR7+CD45RA+ naive T cells. The chain has TRBV28 and TRBJ2-1; TRBD2 aligns across 8 bases. This CDR3 is CASSSSSGSYNEQFF. The CDR3 DNA sequence: TGTGCCAGCAGTTCCTCTAGCGGGTCCTACAATGAGCAGTTCTTC.